This T cell receptor (beta chain) derives from a study of cytomegalovirus exposure and HLA in healthy donors. CDR3 length: 15 residues. Trimming pared 1 base from V and 5 bases from J, leaving 11 bases between. The germline CDR1 and CDR2 sequences are SSHAT and FNYEAQ (reference sequence). In the PCR, 60 Vbeta and 13 Jbeta primers were used. Clones were sequenced by immunoSEQ multiplex PCR, and TCRdb holds only the in-frame ones, with some missing. The table lists about 180,000 clones, roughly 79% of them singletons. The TCR was taken from a male donor in good health and CMV-seronegative. This rearrangement joins TRBV7-7 to TRBJ2-2; D uncertain. Input material: PBMCs. The CDR3 nucleotides read TGTGCCAGCAGCTTAGGGAGCACCCCAACCGGGGAGCTGTTTTTT. Residues: CASSLGSTPTGELFF. The variable domain in full, with the rest retrieved from reference TRBV7-7 and TRBJ2-2, is GAGVSQSPRYKVTKRGQDVTLRCDPISSHATLYWYQQALGQGPEFLTYFNYEAQPDKSGLPSDRFSAERPEGSISTLTIQRTEQRDSAMYRCASSLGSTPTGELFFGEGSRLTVL.